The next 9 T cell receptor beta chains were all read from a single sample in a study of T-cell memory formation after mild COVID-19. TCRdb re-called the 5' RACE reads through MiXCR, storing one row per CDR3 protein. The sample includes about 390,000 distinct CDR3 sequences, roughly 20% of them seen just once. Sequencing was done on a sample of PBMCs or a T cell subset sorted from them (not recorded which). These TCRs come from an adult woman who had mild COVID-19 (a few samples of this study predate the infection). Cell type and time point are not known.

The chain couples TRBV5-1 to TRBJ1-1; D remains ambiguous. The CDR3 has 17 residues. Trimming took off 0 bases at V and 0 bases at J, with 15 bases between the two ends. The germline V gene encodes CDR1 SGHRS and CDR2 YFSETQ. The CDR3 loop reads CASSLAEGEIMNTEAFF. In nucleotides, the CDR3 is TGCGCCAGCAGCTTGGCCGAGGGAGAAATTATGAACACTGAAGCTTTCTTT.

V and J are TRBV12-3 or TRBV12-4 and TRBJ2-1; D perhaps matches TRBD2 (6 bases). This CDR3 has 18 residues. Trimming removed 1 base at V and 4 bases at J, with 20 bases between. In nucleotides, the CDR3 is TGTGCCAGCAGTTTAGATGAACCGGGACTCACCATTTACAATGAGCAGTTCTTC. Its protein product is CASSLDEPGLTIYNEQFF.

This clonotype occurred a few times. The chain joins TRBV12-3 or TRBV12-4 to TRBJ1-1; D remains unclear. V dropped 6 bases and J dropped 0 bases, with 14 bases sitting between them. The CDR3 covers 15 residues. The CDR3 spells CASSQRARVNTEAFF. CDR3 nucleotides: TGTGCCAGCAGCCAACGGGCCCGAGTGAACACTGAAGCTTTCTTT.

The CDR3, as DNA: TGCGCCAGCAGCCAACGGCAGCAGAATTTCAATGAGCAGTTCTTC. Translating gives CASSQRQQNFNEQFF. The V and J genes are TRBV4-1 and TRBJ2-1, with no clear D. V lost 2 bases and J 6 bases, leaving 14 bases between the germline ends. Germline CDR1 MGHRA, CDR2 YSYEKL. The CDR3 sequence is 15 residues long.

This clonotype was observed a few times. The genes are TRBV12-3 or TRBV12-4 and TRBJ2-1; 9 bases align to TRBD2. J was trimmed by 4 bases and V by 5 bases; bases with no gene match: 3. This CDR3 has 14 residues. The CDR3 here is CASSETSGYNEQFF. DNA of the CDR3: TGTGCCAGCAGTGAGACTAGCGGATACAATGAGCAGTTCTTC.

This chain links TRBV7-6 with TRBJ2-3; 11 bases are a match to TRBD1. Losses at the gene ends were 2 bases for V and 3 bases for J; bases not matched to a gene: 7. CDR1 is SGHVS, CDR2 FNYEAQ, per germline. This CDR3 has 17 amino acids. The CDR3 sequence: CASSLWTGGFGTDTQYF. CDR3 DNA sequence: TGTGCCAGCAGCTTATGGACAGGGGGCTTTGGAACAGATACGCAGTATTTT.

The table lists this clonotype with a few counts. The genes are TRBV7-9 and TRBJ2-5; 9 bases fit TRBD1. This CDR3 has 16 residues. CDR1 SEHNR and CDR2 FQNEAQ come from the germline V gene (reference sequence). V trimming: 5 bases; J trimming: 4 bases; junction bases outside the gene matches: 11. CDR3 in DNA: TGTGCCAGCAGCCTCGAGGGGACAGGGCGAGGAGAGACCCAGTACTTC. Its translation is CASSLEGTGRGETQYF.

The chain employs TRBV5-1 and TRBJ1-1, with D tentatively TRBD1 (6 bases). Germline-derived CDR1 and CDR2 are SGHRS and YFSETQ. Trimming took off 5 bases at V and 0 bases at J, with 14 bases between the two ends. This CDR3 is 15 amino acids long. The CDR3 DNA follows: TGCGCCAGCAGAGAGGGGGGGGCGGTGAACACTGAAGCTTTCTTT. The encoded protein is CASREGGAVNTEAFF.

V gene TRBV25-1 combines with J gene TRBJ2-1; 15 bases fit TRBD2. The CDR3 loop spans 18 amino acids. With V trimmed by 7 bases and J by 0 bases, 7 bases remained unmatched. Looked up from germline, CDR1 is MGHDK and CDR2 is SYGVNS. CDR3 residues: CASTSGTSGGSSYNEQFF. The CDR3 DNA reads TGTGCCAGCACCTCCGGGACTAGCGGGGGGAGCTCCTACAATGAGCAGTTCTTC.